The 26 T cell receptor beta chains presented below share a single source sample, sequenced in a study of beta chain features in type 1 diabetes. Isolated RNA was reverse transcribed in full, so expressed TCRB transcripts were sequenced. Sequencing was performed with immunoSEQ multiplex PCR; in TCRdb, only in-frame clones are kept and a portion is missing. The sample consists of under 300,000 clones, 25% to 35% of them appearing once. The material sequenced was central memory CD4+ T cells from blood. Every receptor here comes from a man aged 25 to 40 in good health.

This clone was seen more than once but under ten times. J is TRBJ1-1 and V is TRBV5-1; D unclear. Trimming took off 0 bases at V and 10 bases at J, with 13 bases between the two ends. CDR1 is SGHRS, CDR2 YFSETQ, per germline. There are 13 residues in the CDR3. The CDR3 sequence: CASSLEAAYGAFF. For the CDR3, the DNA is TGCGCCAGCAGCTTGGAGGCAGCCTATGGAGCTTTCTTT.

The chain employs TRBV28 and TRBJ2-1; tentative D call: TRBD2 (6 bases). This CDR3 is 15 amino acids long. CDR1 and CDR2 (germline): MDHEN, SYDVKM. V lost 10 bases and J 1 base, leaving 17 bases between the germline ends. The CDR3, as DNA: TGTGCCATCCTAGCCCCCGGGACTTCCTACAATGAGCAGTTCTTC. Translating gives CAILAPGTSYNEQFF.

The gene calls are TRBV6-1 and TRBJ1-5; weak D call: TRBD1 (6 bases). The CDR3 consists of 13 residues. Trimming removed 9 bases from V and 9 bases from J, with 18 bases in between. Germline V CDR1 and CDR2: MNHNS, SASEGT. This chain's CDR3 is CASQEAGEAPQHF. CDR3 in DNA: TGTGCCAGTCAGGAGGCAGGGGAGGCGCCCCAGCATTTT.

This chain links TRBV5-1 with TRBJ2-1, with 10 bases that match TRBD1. CDR1 SGHRS and CDR2 YFSETQ come from the germline V gene. This CDR3 has 14 residues. J gave up 9 bases and V 2 bases, and 5 bases lay outside the gene matches. The CDR3 nucleotides are TGCGCCAGCAGCTTCCGGGACAGGGGACCTGAGCAGTTCTTC. Its protein is CASSFRDRGPEQFF.

Only a few counts were recorded for this clone. V usage is TRBV28 and J usage is TRBJ2-7, with 7 bases identical to TRBD1. V dropped 6 bases and J dropped 1; count of bases not matched to a gene: 9. The CDR3 runs to 15 residues. Germline V gene data show CDR1 as MDHEN and CDR2 as SYDVKM. The CDR3, as DNA: TGTGCCAGCAGAACTCGTCAGGGGGAATCCTACGAGCAGTACTTC. As protein: CASRTRQGESYEQYF.

The chain recombines TRBV6-7 with TRBJ2-3; possibly TRBD2 for D (6 bases). TRBV6-7 is placed among ORFs of uncertain function. The CDR3 covers 13 residues. The ends were cut back, 9 bases at V and 4 bases at J, with 14 bases in the middle. CDR3 sequence: CARAVTGADTQYF. The DNA of the CDR3 is TGTGCCAGGGCAGTCACGGGGGCAGATACGCAGTATTTT.

This chain connects TRBV29-1 to TRBJ1-1; D gene ambiguous. The CDR3 is made up of 14 amino acids. Trimming removed 2 bases from V and 6 bases from J, with 16 bases in between. Germline-derived CDR1 and CDR2 are SQVTM and ANQGSEA. The DNA of the CDR3 is TGCAGCGTTGAAAGTCAACCGGGAGGGCCTGAAGCTTTCTTT. It yields the protein CSVESQPGGPEAFF.

V and J are TRBV28 and TRBJ2-1, with 10 nucleotides matching TRBD1. The length of the CDR3 is 16 residues. V lost 4 bases to trimming and J lost 4 bases; unmatched junction nucleotides: 7. Germline V gene data show CDR1 as MDHEN and CDR2 as SYDVKM. The CDR3 protein is CASSSSPGQGYNEQFF. In DNA, the CDR3 is TGTGCCAGCAGTTCAAGCCCGGGACAGGGGTACAATGAGCAGTTCTTC.

The V call is TRBV30, the J call TRBJ2-1; 11 bases agree with TRBD2. V lost 8 bases, J lost 6 bases, and 12 bases stayed unmatched. The CDR3 has 15 residues. Germline CDR1 and CDR2: GTSNPN and SVGIG (reference sequence). The CDR3, as DNA: TGTGCCACCCGCAGGGGACTAGCGGCCTTCAATGAGCAGTTCTTC. Translating gives CATRRGLAAFNEQFF.

This clone occurred a few times. Additional DNA sequences in this sample encode the identical CDR3. The genes are TRBV29-1 and TRBJ1-2; D not resolved. The CDR3 is 13 residues long. CDR1 SQVTM and CDR2 ANQGSEA come from the germline V gene. V was cut by 3 bases and J by 4 bases, with 12 bases left in between. DNA for the CDR3: TGCAGCGTTGACCCCGGCGGATTCTATGGCTACACCTTC. It is translated as CSVDPGGFYGYTF.

As for this clone: Other DNA sequences from this sample encode an identical CDR3 as well. CDR3 sequence: CSVVRGQETQYF. The CDR3 DNA is TGCAGCGTTGTGCGGGGCCAAGAGACCCAGTACTTC. The gene calls are TRBV29-1 and TRBJ2-5, with D tentatively TRBD2 (6 bases). The germline V gene has CDR1 SQVTM and CDR2 ANQGSEA. V shed 4 bases and J shed 1 base, with 7 bases lying between them. The CDR3 loop spans 12 amino acids. The variable domain in full, completed from reference TRBV29-1 and TRBJ2-5, reads SAVISQKPSRDICQRGTSLTIQCQVDSQVTMMFWYRQQPGQSLTLIATANQGSEATYESGFVIDKFPISRPNLTFSTLTVSNMSPEDSSIYLCSVVRGQETQYFGPGTRLLVL.

This clone was found a few times. The CDR3 loop is CSVWGQAGNTIYF. The CDR3 DNA sequence: TGCAGCGTCTGGGGGCAGGCTGGAAACACCATATATTTT. The rearrangement joins TRBV29-1 to TRBJ1-3; the D gene is possibly TRBD1 (6 bases). The germline V gene encodes CDR1 SQVTM and CDR2 ANQGSEA. V was clipped by 6 bases and J by 2 bases, with 11 bases between them. The length of the CDR3 is 13 residues.

V is TRBV2 and J is TRBJ2-6; D is unresolved. With 9 bases removed from V and 3 bases from J, the gap between germline ends came to 12 bases. This CDR3 has 14 amino acids. Germline V gene lookup returns CDR1 SNHLY and CDR2 FYNNEI. The CDR3 protein is CARESRVGANVLTF. The CDR3 coding sequence is TGTGCCAGAGAGTCAAGGGTTGGGGCCAACGTCCTGACTTTC.

V and J are TRBV11-2 and TRBJ2-2, with D maybe TRBD1 (6 bases). CDR3 size: 16 residues. CDR1 and CDR2 (germline): SGHAT, FQNNGV. With 3 bases removed from V and 1 base from J, the gap between germline ends came to 12 bases. CDR3 sequence: CASSLKTGRNTGELFF. The DNA of the CDR3 is TGTGCCAGCAGCTTGAAGACAGGCCGGAACACCGGGGAGCTGTTTTTT.

The V and J genes are TRBV30 and TRBJ1-5, with a weak D call TRBD1 (5 bases). This CDR3 is built from 13 residues. Trimming took 3 bases from V and 2 from J, leaving 8 bases between them. Germline assignment: CDR1 GTSNPN and CDR2 SVGIG (reference sequence). The CDR3 DNA sequence: TGTGCCTGGAGCCCACAGGGCAATCAGCCCCAGCATTTT. Its translation: CAWSPQGNQPQHF.

The chain uses TRBV9 and TRBJ1-2; no firm D call. The CDR3 length is 14 residues. The V end lost 0 bases, the J end lost 8 bases, and 14 bases lay between the germline ends. From germline, CDR1 is SGDLS and CDR2 YYNGEE. This CDR3 reads CASSVADVLGGYTF. In DNA, the CDR3 is TGTGCCAGCAGCGTAGCGGACGTGCTCGGGGGCTACACCTTC.

This clone was counted between two and nine times. This sequence joins TRBV28 and TRBJ2-7; D not certain. Germline lookup yields CDR1 MDHEN and CDR2 SYDVKM. V dropped 8 bases and J dropped 0 bases, with 5 bases sitting between them. This CDR3 is built from 11 residues. The CDR3 protein is CASASSYEQYF. The DNA for the CDR3 is TGTGCCAGCGCCAGCTCCTACGAGCAGTACTTC.

There are a few counts of this clone. The V and J genes are TRBV5-1 and TRBJ2-5; 7 positions agree with TRBD2. The CDR3 length is 13 residues. Germline V gene lookup returns CDR1 SGHRS and CDR2 YFSETQ. V lost 6 bases and J lost 5; bases outside the gene matches: 7. CDR3 in amino acids: CASMPPGGETQYF. As DNA, the CDR3 is TGCGCCAGCATGCCCCCCGGGGGGGAGACCCAGTACTTC.

This clone showed up just a few times. V and J are TRBV7-2 and TRBJ2-1; D remains unclear. This CDR3 contains 16 residues. V lost 1 base, J lost 2 bases, and 12 bases lay in between. Germline V gene data show CDR1 as SGHTA and CDR2 as FQGNSA. This CDR3 is CASSLVLGLTYNEQFF. In DNA, the CDR3 is TGTGCCAGCAGCTTAGTTTTGGGTCTCACCTACAATGAGCAGTTCTTC.

The J gene is TRBJ2-1, the V gene TRBV21-1; whether TRBD2, the table's D call, matches the DNA was not checked. TRBV21-1 is recorded as a pseudogene. The CDR3 is 12 amino acids. The DNA of the CDR3 is TGTGCCAGCAGCAATCTTTACAATGAGCAGTTCTTC. This sequence encodes CASSNLYNEQFF.

This CDR3 reads CASSDKQAGTDEQFF. The CDR3 DNA reads as TGTGCCAGCAGTGACAAACAGGCCGGGACTGATGAGCAGTTCTTC. This chain joins TRBV6-4 and TRBJ2-1; perhaps TRBD2 as D (6 bases). CDR1 is MRHNA and CDR2 is SNTAGT in the germline V gene. The CDR3 runs 15 residues. The V gene lost 2 bases and the J gene lost 8 bases, with 16 bases spanning the gap.

This chain links TRBV9 with TRBJ2-3; 10 bases fit TRBD2. CDR3 size: 16 residues. V gave up 0 bases and J gave up 1 base; unmatched junction bases: 2. CDR1 and CDR2 (germline): SGDLS, YYNGEE. This CDR3 reads CASSVEGLAGTDTQYF. CDR3 coding DNA: TGTGCCAGCAGCGTAGAAGGACTAGCGGGCACAGATACGCAGTATTTT.

The chain recombines TRBV18 with TRBJ2-3; TRBD2 is a possible D gene (6 bases). There are 14 residues in the CDR3. The V gene's germline CDR1 is KGHSH and CDR2 LQKENI. V gave up 0 bases and J gave up 6 bases, with 10 bases separating them. CDR3 region: CASSPPTAGDTQYF. The CDR3 DNA sequence: TGTGCCAGCTCACCACCAACCGCGGGGGATACGCAGTATTTT.

This clone showed up just a few times. A junction boundary mismatches the germline segment, possibly from a read error. The rearrangement joins TRBV28 to TRBJ2-5; D is perhaps TRBD1 or TRBD2 (6 bases each). CDR3 length: 13 residues. CDR1 and CDR2 from the germline V gene are MDHEN and SYDVKM. The CDR3 protein is CASSRGHQETQYF. In DNA, the CDR3 is TGTGCCAGCAGCCGGGGGCACCAGGAGACCCAGTACTTC.

J is TRBJ2-1 and V is TRBV6-6; tentative D call: TRBD2 (5 bases). The CDR3 spans 16 residues. Germline V gene sequence: CDR1 MNHNY, CDR2 SVGAGI (reference sequence). With 2 bases removed from V and 0 bases from J, the gap between germline ends came to 11 bases. The CDR3 loop is CASSYGSGASYNEQFF. The DNA for the CDR3 is TGTGCCAGCAGTTACGGGAGCGGTGCCTCCTACAATGAGCAGTTCTTC.

This clone showed up just a few times. The CDR3 coding sequence is TGTGCCAGCAAGGGGCCTAACACTGAAGCTTTCTTT. This sequence encodes CASKGPNTEAFF. This sequence joins TRBV25-1 and TRBJ1-1; D might be TRBD1 (5 bases). The CDR3 totals 12 residues. The germline V gene has CDR1 MGHDK and CDR2 SYGVNS. With 7 bases removed from V and 2 bases from J, the gap between germline ends came to 8 bases. Variable domain in full (rest from reference TRBV25-1 and TRBJ1-1): EADIYQTPRYLVIGTGKKITLECSQTMGHDKMYWYQQDPGMELHLIHYSYGVNSTEKGDLSSESTVSRIRTEHFPLTLESARPSHTSQYLCASKGPNTEAFFGQGTRLTVV.